The text below deals with one T cell receptor beta chain. This sample stems from a study of OX40 agonist ivuxolimab in advanced cancers. Study-level background: Patients were dosed with the agonistic anti-OX40 (CD134) antibody ivuxolimab. Every 2 weeks, patients got intravenous ivuxolimab at one of six dose levels (0.01-10 mg/kg). Those treated in dose escalation had hepatocellular carcinoma, melanoma, renal cell cancer or head and neck cancer.

The assay was immunoSEQ multiplex PCR, and TCRdb's table has in-frame clones only and misses some. The sample shows approximately 50,000 clones, roughly 84% of them seen only once. V was clipped by 0 bases and J by 9 bases, with 9 bases between them. The germline CDR1 and CDR2 sequences are SGHAT and FQNNGV. The CDR3 covers 13 residues. This receptor was identified in an adult with an advanced solid tumor such as melanoma, head and neck, liver or kidney cancer. This rearrangement joins TRBV11-2 to TRBJ2-1; D is ambiguous. The specimen comprised CD4+ or CD8+ T cells sorted from blood, sampled in a trial of the OX40 agonist ivuxolimab. This chain's CDR3 is CASSLEGWSEQFF. CDR3 bases: TGTGCCAGCAGCTTAGAAGGGTGGTCTGAGCAGTTCTTC.